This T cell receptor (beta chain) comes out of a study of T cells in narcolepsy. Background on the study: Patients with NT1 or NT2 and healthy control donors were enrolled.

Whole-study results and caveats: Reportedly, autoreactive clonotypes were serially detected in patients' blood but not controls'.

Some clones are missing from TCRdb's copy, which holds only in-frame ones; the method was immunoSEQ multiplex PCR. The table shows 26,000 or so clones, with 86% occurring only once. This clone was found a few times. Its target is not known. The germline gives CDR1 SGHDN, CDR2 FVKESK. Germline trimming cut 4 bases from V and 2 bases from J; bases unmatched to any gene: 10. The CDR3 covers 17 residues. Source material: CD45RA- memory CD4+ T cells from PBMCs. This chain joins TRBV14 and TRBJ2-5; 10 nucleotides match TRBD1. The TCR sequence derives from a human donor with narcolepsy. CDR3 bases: TGTGCCAGCAGCCCTTACGCCGGGACAGGGGTTCAAGAGACCCAGTACTTC. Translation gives CASSPYAGTGVQETQYF.